The rows below give T cell receptor beta chains drawn from one sample of a study of T cells in Graves' hyperthyroidism and ophthalmopathy. TCRdb re-analysed the multiplex PCR reads in MiXCR, keeping a single row per CDR3 protein. Found here are hundreds of thousands of distinct CDR3 sequences, 45% of them singletons; the top ten hold roughly 6.5%. The sequencing sample was made of peripheral blood or thyroid tissue (not recorded which). These receptors came from an adult man with Graves' disease, either hyperthyroidism or ophthalmopathy (not recorded which). Each CDR3 is given with its conserved first and last residue. D genes are given only for firm matches. Clone size is shown for a subset of rows, as once, few, many or a class of expanded clone.

D gene: .; clone size: .; V gene: TRBV7-2; J gene: TRBJ1-1; CDR3 DNA: TGTGCCAGCAGACAGGGCCGATGGAGCACTGAAGCTTTCTTT; CDR3 protein: CASRQGRWSTEAFF
D gene: TRBD1; clone size: .; V gene: TRBV20-1; J gene: TRBJ2-5; CDR3 DNA: TGCAGTGCAACCGGGACAGGCAGAGAGACCCAGTACTTC; CDR3 protein: CSATGTGRETQYF
D gene: .; clone size: many; V gene: TRBV7-2; J gene: TRBJ1-3; CDR3 DNA: TGTGCCAGCAGCACCAACAGCCAAAACACCATATATTTT; CDR3 protein: CASSTNSQNTIYF
D gene: .; clone size: .; V gene: TRBV29-1; J gene: TRBJ1-3; CDR3 DNA: TGCAGCGGTGAGGTGGGGGCGGGAGCGAACACCATATATTTT; CDR3 protein: CSGEVGAGANTIYF
D gene: .; clone size: .; V gene: TRBV28; J gene: TRBJ1-2; CDR3 DNA: TGTGCCAGCACCTTTTACAGGGAAGATGGCTACACCTTC; CDR3 protein: CASTFYREDGYTF
D gene: .; clone size: .; V gene: TRBV5-1; J gene: TRBJ2-7; CDR3 DNA: TGCGCCAGCAGCCAAAGATTAGACAGCTCCTACGAGCAGTACTTC; CDR3 protein: CASSQRLDSSYEQYF
D gene: .; clone size: .; V gene: TRBV9; J gene: TRBJ1-2; CDR3 DNA: TGTGCCAGCAGCCAAACTGAAACAGCTAACTATGGCTACACCTTC; CDR3 protein: CASSQTETANYGYTF
D gene: TRBD2; clone size: .; V gene: TRBV29-1; J gene: TRBJ2-7; CDR3 DNA: TGCAGCGCCCGGTCGGGAGGGGAGCAGTACTTC; CDR3 protein: CSARSGGEQYF
D gene: TRBD2; clone size: .; V gene: TRBV7-9; J gene: TRBJ2-7; CDR3 DNA: TGCGCCAGCAGCCAAGAGGGGCACATAGCGGGCGACTACGAGCAGTACTTC; CDR3 protein: CASSQEGHIAGDYEQYF
D gene: TRBD1; clone size: .; V gene: TRBV10-3; J gene: TRBJ2-5; CDR3 DNA: TGTGCCACAGAAGACAGGGTGGGCAATCAGCCCCAGTACTTC; CDR3 protein: CATEDRVGNQPQYF
D gene: TRBD1; clone size: few; V gene: TRBV19; J gene: TRBJ1-4; CDR3 DNA: TGTGCCAGTAGCGAGACAGGGACTAATGAAAAACTGTTTTTT; CDR3 protein: CASSETGTNEKLFF
D gene: TRBD1; clone size: .; V gene: TRBV7-3; J gene: TRBJ2-2; CDR3 DNA: TGTGCCAGCAGTCGACATGGCCCGACAGGGGACACCGGGGAGCTGTTTTTT; CDR3 protein: CASSRHGPTGDTGELFF
D gene: .; clone size: few; V gene: TRBV6-5; J gene: TRBJ2-5; CDR3 DNA: TGTGCCAGCAGTTACGGTTCCGGGTACCAAGAGACCCAGTACTTC; CDR3 protein: CASSYGSGYQETQYF
D gene: .; clone size: .; V gene: TRBV29-1; J gene: TRBJ1-4; CDR3 DNA: TGCAGCGTTGCCCCTACGGGGAATGAAAAACTGTTTTTT; CDR3 protein: CSVAPTGNEKLFF
D gene: .; clone size: .; V gene: TRBV10-2; J gene: TRBJ1-6; CDR3 DNA: TGTGCCAGCAGTGCTAGGGGGTCTTCACCCCTCCACTTT; CDR3 protein: CASSARGSSPLHF
D gene: .; clone size: .; V gene: TRBV4-1; J gene: TRBJ2-7; CDR3 DNA: TGCGCCAGCAGCCAAGTGGGTCCGGGGGCGGACGAGCAGTACTTC; CDR3 protein: CASSQVGPGADEQYF
D gene: .; clone size: .; V gene: TRBV7-9; J gene: TRBJ1-1; CDR3 DNA: TGTGCCAGCAGGCCTGGCAGCCTACAGGCCACAAAGAACACTGAAGCTTTCTTT; CDR3 protein: CASRPGSLQATKNTEAFF
D gene: TRBD2; clone size: .; V gene: TRBV24-1; J gene: TRBJ2-1; CDR3 DNA: TGTGCCACCAGTGACCTCCCGGGAGGGCCGAGCAATGAGCAGTTCTTC; CDR3 protein: CATSDLPGGPSNEQFF
D gene: TRBD1; clone size: .; V gene: TRBV29-1; J gene: TRBJ1-6; CDR3 DNA: TGCAGCTTAGGGGGCAGGGGGGCTTCACCCCTCCACTTT; CDR3 protein: CSLGGRGASPLHF
D gene: .; clone size: .; V gene: TRBV29-1; J gene: TRBJ2-2; CDR3 DNA: TGCAGCGTTGACACCGGGGGGCTGTTTTTT; CDR3 protein: CSVDTGGLFF
D gene: TRBD1; clone size: .; V gene: TRBV29-1; J gene: TRBJ1-3; CDR3 DNA: TGCAGCGTTGTACAGGGGAACACCATATATTTT; CDR3 protein: CSVVQGNTIYF
D gene: .; clone size: few; V gene: TRBV5-1; J gene: TRBJ1-5; CDR3 DNA: TGCGCCAGCAGCCCACACGGGACCGCAAATCAGCCCCAGCATTTT; CDR3 protein: CASSPHGTANQPQHF
D gene: .; clone size: many; V gene: TRBV7-6; J gene: TRBJ2-6; CDR3 DNA: TGTGCCAGCAGCCGCAGACGTGGCTCTGGGGCCAACGTCCTGACTTTC; CDR3 protein: CASSRRRGSGANVLTF
D gene: TRBD1; clone size: .; V gene: TRBV29-1; J gene: TRBJ1-2; CDR3 DNA: TGCAGGCGTGACAGGGCAGGTGGCTACACCTTC; CDR3 protein: CRRDRAGGYTF
D gene: .; clone size: .; V gene: TRBV7-8; J gene: TRBJ2-7; CDR3 DNA: TGTGCCAGCAGCTTACGGCGGGCCTCCTACGAGCAGTACTTC; CDR3 protein: CASSLRRASYEQYF
D gene: TRBD1; clone size: few; V gene: TRBV12-3/TRBV12-4; J gene: TRBJ2-5; CDR3 DNA: TGTGCCAGCAGTTCAGCGGGACAGGGTCAAGAGACCCAGTACTTC; CDR3 protein: CASSSAGQGQETQYF
D gene: TRBD2; clone size: .; V gene: TRBV7-8; J gene: TRBJ2-2; CDR3 DNA: TGTGCCAGCAGCTTAGGTGGGGGGGCGAACACCGGGGAGCTGTTTTTT; CDR3 protein: CASSLGGGANTGELFF
D gene: TRBD1; clone size: few; V gene: TRBV12-3/TRBV12-4; J gene: TRBJ1-4; CDR3 DNA: TGTGCCAGCAGAAACAGGGGGGGAACGGGTGAAAAACTGTTTTTT; CDR3 protein: CASRNRGGTGEKLFF
D gene: TRBD1; clone size: .; V gene: TRBV6-1; J gene: TRBJ2-5; CDR3 DNA: TGTGCCAGCGTGGCCACGGGGACAGCCCAAGAGACCCAGTACTTC; CDR3 protein: CASVATGTAQETQYF
D gene: TRBD1; clone size: many; V gene: TRBV7-8; J gene: TRBJ1-4; CDR3 DNA: TGTGCCAGCAGCTTAGCGGGACAGGAAAAACTGTTTTTT; CDR3 protein: CASSLAGQEKLFF
D gene: .; clone size: .; V gene: TRBV10-3; J gene: TRBJ2-7; CDR3 DNA: TGTGCCATCAGTGGACAGGACTATGAGCAGTGCTTC; CDR3 protein: CAISGQDYEQCF
D gene: .; clone size: few; V gene: TRBV20-1; J gene: TRBJ1-2; CDR3 DNA: TGCAGTGCTAAGACAGGAGCCGTAGACTATGGCTACACCTTC; CDR3 protein: CSAKTGAVDYGYTF